This record looks at one T cell receptor beta chain sequence and its context. As yet, its antigen is unknown. The CDR3 has 16 residues. CDR1 and CDR2 (germline): ENHRY, SYGVKD. V gave up 6 bases and J gave up 0 bases, with 12 bases separating them. The entry originates in a study of identical twins. Only healthy Caucasians were included as donors. MiXCR, run by TCRdb on the 5' RACE reads, gives a single entry per CDR3 protein. This sample yields 430,000 or so distinct CDR3 sequences, of which around 24% are seen a single time; about 3% belongs to the top ten. Points from the study as a whole: Twin pairs had excess sharing that was weaker in beta out-of-frame sequences.

This sample was shared with a second study, whose subject was T cells expressing NK-cell markers. That study reports: For several experiments, T cell sorting was restricted to the alpha-beta TCR population by means of an anti-gamma-delta TCR antibody.

This clonotype was obtained from a woman between 18 and 30 years old in good health. Input material: CD4+ T cells sorted from blood. The rearrangement joins TRBV10-3 to TRBJ2-6; tentatively, D is TRBD1 (6 bases). DNA of the CDR3: TGTGCCATCAGAGGGACATTTAGCTCTGGGGCCAACGTCCTGACTTTC. Translation gives CAIRGTFSSGANVLTF.